The 17 T cell receptor beta chains below were found in one sample sequenced in a study of beta chain features in type 1 diabetes. Isolated RNA was reverse transcribed in full, so expressed TCRB transcripts were sequenced. The assay was immunoSEQ multiplex PCR, and TCRdb's table has in-frame clones only and misses some. The repertoire has about 250,000 clones, roughly an eighth of them found once; the top ten carry around 0.025%. Sequencing input: naive CD4+ T cells from blood. All receptors derive from a woman aged 40-49 years in good health.

The CDR3 DNA follows: TGTGCCAGCAGTCCTGGACAGCTTAGCTCTGGAAACACCATATATTTT. It encodes CASSPGQLSSGNTIYF. The chain couples TRBV7-9 to TRBJ1-3, with D perhaps TRBD1 (6 bases). Between the trimmed V and J ends, which lost 6 bases and 0 bases, there was a span of 15 bases. The germline gives CDR1 SEHNR, CDR2 FQNEAQ (reference sequence). The length of the CDR3 is 16 residues.

In this sample, this clone turned up many times. CDR3 nucleotide sequence: TGCAGCGTTGGTGCAGGGTTTGGGGCCAACGTCCTGACTTTC. It yields the protein CSVGAGFGANVLTF. The chain carries TRBV29-1 and TRBJ2-6; possibly TRBD1 for D (5 bases). This CDR3 has 14 residues. V lost 4 bases, J lost 3 bases, and 10 bases lay in between. CDR1 and CDR2 (germline): SQVTM, ANQGSEA.

This clone was counted a few times. The chain is built from TRBV9 and TRBJ2-1; 7 nucleotides agree with TRBD1. This CDR3 has 15 residues. The trim removed 0 bases at V and 9 bases at J, leaving 9 bases unmatched. Per germline, CDR1 SGDLS and CDR2 YYNGEE. The CDR3 nucleotides read TGTGCCAGCAGCGTAGGTACAGGGGATGTGGGTGAGCAGTTCTTC. This translates into CASSVGTGDVGEQFF.

The chain is built from TRBV13 and TRBJ2-3; 10 nucleotides agree with TRBD2. J gave up 9 bases and V 5 bases, and 14 bases lay outside the gene matches. The CDR3 has 16 residues. Germline CDR1 PRHDT, CDR2 FYEKMQ (reference sequence). This chain's CDR3 is CASSPIILAGIITQYF. The CDR3 DNA reads as TGTGCCAGCAGCCCTATCATACTAGCGGGAATCATAACGCAGTATTTT. Variable domain in full (rest from reference TRBV13 and TRBJ2-3): AAGVIQSPRHLIKEKRETATLKCYPIPRHDTVYWYQQGPGQDPQFLISFYEKMQSDKGSIPDRFSAQQFSDYHSELNMSSLELGDSALYFCASSPIILAGIITQYFGPGTRLTVL.

This clone was counted a few times. The chain uses TRBV18 and TRBJ1-3; D is perhaps TRBD1 (6 bases). V was trimmed by 3 bases and J by 4 bases, leaving 16 bases between them. This CDR3 spans 16 amino acids. Germline CDR1 is KGHSH and CDR2 is LQKENI. CDR3 region: CASSPFQGPSGNTIYF. The CDR3 nucleotides are TGTGCCAGCTCACCGTTTCAGGGGCCAAGCGGAAACACCATATATTTT. Using reference TRBV18 and TRBJ1-3 for the parts outside the CDR3, the full variable domain is NAGVMQNPRHLVRRRGQEARLRCSPMKGHSHVYWYRQLPEEGLKFMVYLQKENIIDESGMPKERFSAEFPKEGPSILRIQQVVRGDSAAYFCASSPFQGPSGNTIYFGEGSWLTVV.

The chain is built from TRBV6-5 and TRBJ2-5; 7 bases map to TRBD2. Germline CDR1 MNHEY, CDR2 SVGAGI. The CDR3 totals 15 residues. Trimming cost V 4 bases and J 2 bases; bases outside gene matches: 7. This chain's CDR3 is CASSLPMGGQETQYF. The CDR3 DNA reads as TGTGCCAGCAGTTTACCTATGGGAGGGCAAGAGACCCAGTACTTC.

V gene TRBV4-3 combines with J gene TRBJ1-2; TRBD1 matches at 7 bases. Germline V gene lookup returns CDR1 LGHNA and CDR2 YSLEER. There are 17 residues in the CDR3. J was trimmed by 5 bases and V by 0 bases; bases with no gene match: 12. The DNA for the CDR3 is TGCGCCAGCAGCCAAGATCAAGCTTTTTTACAGGGGTATGGCTACACCTTC. Residues: CASSQDQAFLQGYGYTF.

In this sample, this clone turned up a few times. The J gene is TRBJ1-5, the V gene TRBV5-5; possibly TRBD1 for D (6 bases). The V end lost 2 bases, the J end lost 6 bases, and 12 bases lay between the germline ends. CDR1 and CDR2 from the germline V gene are SGHKS and YYEKEE (reference sequence). The CDR3 has 14 amino acids. For the CDR3, the DNA is TGTGCCAGCAGCTTCAGAGGGGGGGGTCAGCCCCAGCATTTT. Residues: CASSFRGGGQPQHF.

A few counts support this clone. The chain uses TRBV9 and TRBJ2-3; the D gene is possibly TRBD1 (6 bases). The CDR3 consists of 14 residues. Trimming stripped 0 bases from V and 9 bases from J, with 14 bases between. Per the germline V gene, CDR1 is SGDLS and CDR2 is YYNGEE. CDR3 nucleotide sequence: TGTGCCAGCAGCGTAGCCCGCAGCACAGGGACGCAGTATTTT. Amino acid sequence: CASSVARSTGTQYF.

This clone has a handful of counts. The J gene is TRBJ1-4, the V gene TRBV5-6; D is perhaps TRBD1 (5 bases). The germline gives CDR1 SGHDT, CDR2 YYEEEE. Trimming pared 2 bases from V and 7 bases from J, leaving 12 bases between. This CDR3 is built from 14 residues. The CDR3 here is CASSFRGSSEKLFF. CDR3 coding DNA: TGTGCCAGCAGCTTCCGGGGGTCGAGTGAAAAACTGTTTTTT.

The rearrangement uses TRBV5-1 and TRBJ1-5, with D perhaps TRBD1 (6 bases). Looked up from germline, CDR1 is SGHRS and CDR2 is YFSETQ. The V and J ends lost 3 bases and 5 bases respectively, with 9 bases between them. The CDR3 contains 13 residues. Here the CDR3 DNA reads TGCGCCAGCAGCTCACAGGGTGATCAGCCCCAGCATTTT. Encoded protein: CASSSQGDQPQHF.

This clone was seen a handful of times. This chain links TRBV4-3 with TRBJ2-7; D is perhaps TRBD1 (5 bases). This CDR3 comprises 14 residues. With 0 bases removed from V and 4 bases from J, the gap between germline ends came to 10 bases. Germline CDR1 reads LGHNA; CDR2 reads YSLEER. In DNA, the CDR3 is TGCGCCAGCAGCCAAGACAGCAGGGTTTACGAGCAGTACTTC. This codes for CASSQDSRVYEQYF.

This clone was recorded a few times. The chain joins TRBV27 to TRBJ1-2; 8 positions match TRBD1. The CDR3 loop spans 14 amino acids. Germline CDR1 MNHEY, CDR2 SMNVEV (reference sequence). J lost 1 base, V lost 6 bases, and 4 bases had no gene match. As DNA, the CDR3 is TGTGCCAGCAGCCAACAGGGGGGTAACTATGGCTACACCTTC. It encodes CASSQQGGNYGYTF.

This clone was seen only a few times. This chain connects TRBV5-1 to TRBJ2-6, with a weak D call TRBD1 (6 bases). V was trimmed by 4 bases and J by 3 bases, leaving 14 bases between them. The CDR3 contains 16 residues. Germline lookup yields CDR1 SGHRS and CDR2 YFSETQ. CDR3 coding DNA: TGCGCCAGCAGCGGTCTACAGGGAAGTGGGGCCAACGTCCTGACTTTC. It specifies CASSGLQGSGANVLTF.

Only a few counts were recorded for this clone. The chain is built from TRBV27 and TRBJ1-6; D unclear. Germline loops: CDR1 MNHEY, CDR2 SMNVEV (reference sequence). Trimming took off 1 base at V and 6 bases at J, with 10 bases between the two ends. This CDR3 region has 15 residues. CDR3: CASSLWARGNSPLHF. In nucleotides, the CDR3 is TGTGCCAGCAGTTTATGGGCGCGGGGTAATTCACCCCTCCACTTT.

The chain combines TRBV7-6 with TRBJ2-5; 8 nucleotides match TRBD1. Germline loops: CDR1 SGHVS, CDR2 FNYEAQ. This CDR3 has 14 amino acids. Trimming removed 5 bases from V and 8 bases from J; junction bases left unmatched: 10. CDR3 in DNA: TGTGCCAGCAGCCTATCGACAGGGGCAGGAACCCAGTACTTC. Translated, it gives CASSLSTGAGTQYF.

This clone was observed many times. The V and J genes are TRBV7-9 and TRBJ2-6, with D unresolved. Germline V lookup: CDR1 SEHNR, CDR2 FQNEAQ (reference sequence). There are 15 residues in the CDR3. Trimming cost V 3 bases and J 0 bases, with 6 bases left between them. This chain's CDR3 is CASSFPRSGANVLTF. The CDR3 nucleotides are TGTGCCAGCAGCTTTCCCCGCTCTGGGGCCAACGTCCTGACTTTC. The full variable domain, in which reference TRBV7-9 and TRBJ2-6 provide the parts outside the CDR3, is DTGVSQNPRHKITKRGQNVTFRCDPISEHNRLYWYRQTLGQGPEFLTYFQNEAQLEKSRLLSDRFSAERPKGSFSTLEIQRTEQGDSAMYLCASSFPRSGANVLTFGAGSRLTVL.